The 29 T cell receptor beta chains presented below share a single source sample, sequenced in a study of control samples from healthy donors and cancer patients. Produced via immunoSEQ multiplex PCR; TCRdb's table is partial and in-frame only. The sample lists tens of thousands of clones, almost 85% occurring once. Material for sequencing was blood. Every receptor here comes from a man aged 40-49 years in good health.

The rearrangement uses TRBV5-1 and TRBJ1-4; D gene ambiguous. Germline V gene lookup returns CDR1 SGHRS and CDR2 YFSETQ. The CDR3 covers 17 residues. The V gene lost 0 bases and the J gene lost 0 bases, with 12 bases spanning the gap. The CDR3 nucleotides read TGCGCCAGCAGCTTGGCCCCCGCAACTGCAACTAATGAAAAACTGTTTTTT. Its protein product is CASSLAPATATNEKLFF.

By sample share, this clone is medium-sized. V usage is TRBV7-9 and J usage is TRBJ1-4; no clear D gene. The CDR3 spans 15 residues. From germline, CDR1 is SEHNR and CDR2 FQNEAQ (reference sequence). V dropped 5 bases and J dropped 10 bases, with 20 bases sitting between them. The CDR3 nucleotides read TGTGCCAGCAGCCCAGGAATGACCGCTATTCGAAAACTGTTTTTT. It yields the protein CASSPGMTAIRKLFF.

In its sample, this clone was seen once. This chain links TRBV5-1 with TRBJ2-1, with D perhaps assigned TRBD1 or TRBD2 (5 bases each). The CDR3 is 16 residues long. The V end was cut by 4 bases, the J end by 10 bases, with 24 bases between. CDR1 is SGHRS and CDR2 is YFSETQ in the germline V gene. The CDR3 bases are TGCGCCAGCAGCCTGACTGGGGACCTTGGAATCTGGGAGCAGTTCTTC. Residues: CASSLTGDLGIWEQFF.

This chain links TRBV2 with TRBJ2-2; TRBD2 agrees at 10 bases. Germline CDR1 is SNHLY and CDR2 is FYNNEI. This CDR3 comprises 17 residues. V was pared by 5 bases and J by 2 bases, with 8 bases of the junction left unmatched. CDR3 loop: CASSFLRTSGNTGELFF. The CDR3 DNA follows: TGTGCCAGCAGTTTCCTTCGGACTAGCGGAAACACCGGGGAGCTGTTTTTT.

In its sample, this clone was seen once. The chain has TRBV6-2 or TRBV6-3 and TRBJ1-1, with 8 bases fitting TRBD1. The CDR3 sequence is 14 residues long. The V segment lost 4 bases and the J segment 6 bases; nucleotides outside the gene matches: 7. Germline-derived CDR1 and CDR2 are MNHEY and SVGEGT. The DNA for the CDR3 is TGTGCCAGCAGTTTGACAGGGGCTAGGCCTGAAGCTTTCTTT. It codes for CASSLTGARPEAFF.

This rearrangement joins TRBV30 to TRBJ1-2; 7 bases agree with TRBD1. This CDR3 is built from 12 residues. V was clipped by 3 bases and J by 8 bases; unmatched bases: 6. Germline V CDR1 and CDR2: GTSNPN, SVGIG (reference sequence). Here the CDR3 reads CAWSKGASGYTF. CDR3 DNA: TGTGCCTGGAGCAAGGGGGCTAGCGGCTACACCTTC.

This chain joins TRBV7-8 and TRBJ1-2; D gene unclear. Trimming pared 1 base from V and 4 bases from J, leaving 10 bases between. The CDR3 sequence is 14 residues long. Germline loops: CDR1 SGHVS, CDR2 FQNEAQ. The CDR3 DNA is TGTGCCAGCAGCTTAGAAGAGAATTCCTATGGCTACACCTTC. Its translation is CASSLEENSYGYTF.

The gene calls are TRBV5-5 and TRBJ2-3; D gene ambiguous. Between the trimmed V and J ends, which lost 3 bases and 0 bases, there was a span of 14 bases. The CDR3 spans 16 residues. Germline V gives CDR1 SGHKS, CDR2 YYEKEE (reference sequence). The CDR3 sequence is CASSSRTAVSTDTQYF. CDR3 bases: TGTGCCAGCAGCTCCAGGACGGCGGTTAGCACAGATACGCAGTATTTT.

The chain has TRBV5-1 and TRBJ1-2, with 8 bases fitting TRBD1. Germline CDR1 SGHRS, CDR2 YFSETQ. This CDR3 contains 13 residues. J lost 8 bases, V lost 0 bases, and 3 bases had no gene match. CDR3 nucleotides: TGCGCCAGCAGCTTGGAGGCAGGGGGCGGCTACACCTTC. Translated: CASSLEAGGGYTF.

The chain has TRBV11-2 and TRBJ1-4; no clear D. The V end was cut by 5 bases, the J end by 0 bases, with 10 bases between. The CDR3 totals 15 residues. The V gene's germline CDR1 is SGHAT and CDR2 FQNNGV. The CDR3 bases are TGTGCCAGCAGCGCCCACAGCGCAACTAATGAAAAACTGTTTTTT. It codes for CASSAHSATNEKLFF.

The chain has TRBV28 and TRBJ1-2, with 7 bases lining up with TRBD1. The ends lost 3 bases at V and 8 bases at J; junction bases unmatched: 9. Germline CDR1 and CDR2: MDHEN and SYDVKM. This CDR3 has 14 amino acids. CDR3: CASSLAGTARGYTF. Written as DNA, the CDR3 is TGTGCCAGCAGTTTGGCGGGGACAGCAAGGGGCTACACCTTC.

The chain couples TRBV7-2 to TRBJ1-3; TRBD1 might be the D (6 bases). Trimming shortened V by 1 base and J by 0 bases, and 10 bases separated the two germline ends. Germline CDR1 is SGHTA and CDR2 is FQGNSA. The CDR3 is 16 amino acids. The CDR3 DNA reads TGTGCCAGCAGCTTAGTGGGGGCTTACTCTGGAAACACCATATATTTT. It specifies CASSLVGAYSGNTIYF.

The CDR3 bases are TGTGCCAGCAGTTACTCAAGGGGGCAGGTGGTGCGCTACACCTTC. Its protein product is CASSYSRGQVVRYTF. This chain uses TRBV6-5 with TRBJ1-2; 7 bases are a match to TRBD1. From germline, CDR1 is MNHEY and CDR2 SVGAGI. The CDR3 has 15 residues. V lost 0 bases and J lost 9; bases outside the gene matches: 10.

V usage is TRBV14 and J usage is TRBJ1-4; no firm D call. CDR3 length: 13 amino acids. Between the trimmed V and J ends, which lost 4 bases and 4 bases, there was a span of 7 bases. Germline CDR1 reads SGHDN; CDR2 reads FVKESK. The CDR3 region is CASSLVINEKLFF. The CDR3 DNA is TGTGCCAGCAGCCTAGTAATTAATGAAAAACTGTTTTTT.

The rearrangement uses TRBV3-1 (or the pseudogene TRBV3-2) and TRBJ2-7; D unclear. V was clipped by 3 bases and J by 2 bases, with 8 bases between them. Germline CDR1 LGHDT, CDR2 YNNKEL (reference sequence). The CDR3 sequence is 13 residues long. The CDR3 is CASSQRRTYEQYF. CDR3 DNA: TGTGCCAGCAGCCAGAGGAGAACCTACGAGCAGTACTTC.

The J gene is TRBJ2-2, the V gene TRBV3-1 (or the pseudogene TRBV3-2); D gene unclear. Germline V lookup: CDR1 LGHDT, CDR2 YNNKEL (reference sequence). Trimming shortened V by 1 base and J by 4 bases, and 10 bases separated the two germline ends. The CDR3 loop spans 15 amino acids. DNA of the CDR3: TGTGCCAGCAGCCAAGGTTCGTGGGGCACCGGGGAGCTGTTTTTT. Translated: CASSQGSWGTGELFF.

This rearrangement joins TRBV18 to TRBJ2-5, with 7 bases aligning to TRBD1. Per the germline V gene, CDR1 is KGHSH and CDR2 is LQKENI. This CDR3 contains 15 residues. J gave up 1 base and V 3 bases, and 5 bases lay outside the gene matches. CDR3 bases: TGTGCCAGCTCACCCGACACAGGGGTCCAAGAGACCCAGTACTTC. Its protein product is CASSPDTGVQETQYF.

This clone has a handful of counts. V gene TRBV5-1 combines with J gene TRBJ1-1, with 9 bases aligning to TRBD1. The CDR3 runs 17 residues. V lost 4 bases to trimming and J lost 4 bases; unmatched junction nucleotides: 14. From germline, CDR1 is SGHRS and CDR2 YFSETQ. This chain's CDR3 is CASSLGMGTGRGTEAFF. The CDR3 nucleotides read TGCGCCAGCAGCCTAGGTATGGGGACAGGGCGAGGCACTGAAGCTTTCTTT.

The CDR3 sequence is CASSLERGNTIYF. In DNA, the CDR3 is TGTGCCAGCAGCTTAGAAAGGGGAAACACCATATATTTT. The chain is built from TRBV11-2 and TRBJ1-3, with D hard to call. The V and J ends lost 0 bases and 4 bases respectively, with 4 bases between them. The CDR3 sequence is 13 residues long. Germline lookup yields CDR1 SGHAT and CDR2 FQNNGV.

V usage is TRBV28 and J usage is TRBJ1-2; 10 bases are a match to TRBD1. After removal of 2 bases from V and 6 bases from J, the junction contained 3 bases not matched to a gene. This CDR3 has 14 residues. Germline V gene lookup returns CDR1 MDHEN and CDR2 SYDVKM. DNA for the CDR3: TGTGCCAGCAGTTTAGGGACAGGGGTCAATGGCTACACCTTC. This sequence encodes CASSLGTGVNGYTF.

The rearrangement joins TRBV4-2 to TRBJ2-3; 14 bases line up with TRBD2. Trimming cost V 0 bases and J 9 bases; bases outside gene matches: 5. The CDR3 contains 16 residues. Germline CDR1 and CDR2: LGHNA and YNFKEQ. CDR3 nucleotide sequence: TGTGCCAGCAGCCAAGACGGGACTAGCGGGGGAGGGACGCAGTATTTT. Translating gives CASSQDGTSGGGTQYF.

V and J are TRBV29-1 and TRBJ1-1; perhaps TRBD1 as D (5 bases). Trimming cost V 1 base and J 4 bases, with 19 bases left between them. This CDR3 is 16 amino acids long. CDR1 is SQVTM and CDR2 is ANQGSEA in the germline V gene. Here the CDR3 DNA reads TGCAGCGTTGAAGGACAGACCACTTTTAGGGGCACTGAAGCTTTCTTT. It is translated as CSVEGQTTFRGTEAFF.

CDR3 nucleotide sequence: TGTGCCAGCAGGAGCGAAGGGGGGTACGAGCAGTACTTC. Translating it yields CASRSEGGYEQYF. J is TRBJ2-7 and V is TRBV6-5; D may correspond to TRBD1 or TRBD2 (6 bases each). Germline V CDR1 and CDR2: MNHEY, SVGAGI. Between the trimmed V and J ends, which lost 6 bases and 4 bases, there was a span of 13 bases. This CDR3 is 13 amino acids long.

This clone qualifies as medium-sized. The junction does not match germline at one end; this may be a read error. The gene calls are TRBV18 and TRBJ1-4; 8 bases align to TRBD1. The CDR3 extends over 17 amino acids. CDR1 is KGHSH, CDR2 LQKENI, per germline. CDR3 sequence: CASSRDGQGFTKEKLFF. The CDR3 DNA follows: TGTGCCAGCTCACGTGATGGACAGGGCTTTACTAAAGAAAAACTGTTTTTT.

J is TRBJ2-7 and V is TRBV5-6; 8 bases map to TRBD1. Germline lookup yields CDR1 SGHDT and CDR2 YYEEEE. There are 15 residues in the CDR3. The V segment lost 3 bases and the J segment 3 bases; nucleotides outside the gene matches: 8. The CDR3 DNA reads as TGTGCCAGCAGCTATAGGACAGGGTCGATCTACGAGCAGTACTTC. Protein sequence: CASSYRTGSIYEQYF.

The chain has TRBV14 and TRBJ1-1, with D possibly matching TRBD1 (5 bases). CDR3 length: 13 residues. Trimming left V 4 bases short and J 4 bases short, with 10 bases between. Germline CDR1 and CDR2: SGHDN and FVKESK. The CDR3 DNA reads TGTGCCAGCAGCCTCCTGGGGGGCACTGAAGCTTTCTTT. The encoded protein is CASSLLGGTEAFF.

The J gene is TRBJ1-4, the V gene TRBV7-2, with 7 bases fitting TRBD1. CDR1 and CDR2 (germline): SGHTA, FQGNSA. J lost 8 bases, V lost 4 bases, and 7 bases had no gene match. The CDR3 has 14 residues. The CDR3 sequence is CASSSRTGSEKLFF. The CDR3 nucleotides are TGTGCCAGCAGCTCAAGGACAGGCTCCGAAAAACTGTTTTTT.

The V gene is TRBV19, the J gene TRBJ1-5, with unresolved D. The ends were cut back, 1 base at V and 9 bases at J, with 13 bases in the middle. This CDR3 is 14 amino acids long. Looked up from germline, CDR1 is LNHDA and CDR2 is SQIVND (reference sequence). The CDR3 reads CASSIARPGRPQHF. CDR3 DNA: TGTGCCAGTAGTATAGCCCGACCCGGAAGGCCCCAGCATTTT.

The chain employs TRBV5-6 and TRBJ1-2, with TRBD1 matching over 9 bases. The CDR3 length is 16 residues. Trimming removed 4 bases from V and 6 bases from J; junction bases left unmatched: 13. The germline V gene has CDR1 SGHDT and CDR2 YYEEEE. The chain's CDR3 is CASSPRPGTGLHGYTF. The CDR3, as DNA: TGTGCCAGCAGCCCCCGCCCCGGGACAGGGTTGCATGGCTACACCTTC.